Below are 8 T cell receptor beta chains sequenced from a single sample in a study of T cells in Graves' hyperthyroidism and ophthalmopathy. Amplified regions were TCR beta CDR3 sequences from RNA transcripts. TCR CDR3 regions were first amplified by RT-PCR with HTBI primers. TCRdb itself ran the multiplex PCR reads through MiXCR, one entry per CDR3 protein. The sample has 300,000 to 450,000 distinct CDR3 sequences, roughly 15% seen once. Input material: blood. These receptors originate from a woman aged 30 to 39 with Graves' ophthalmopathy.

This clonotype was counted many times. The V and J genes are TRBV20-1 and TRBJ2-7; no reliable D call. The V end lost 6 bases, the J end lost 0 bases, and 21 bases lay between the germline ends. Germline V CDR1 and CDR2: DFQATT, SNEGSKA (reference sequence). The CDR3 sequence is 16 residues long. CDR3 nucleotide sequence: TGCAGTGCCGAGACGGTTGGGAAGCGAGGCTCCTACGAGCAGTACTTC. It encodes CSAETVGKRGSYEQYF.

This clonotype was found many times. The junction shows a germline mismatch at one end, possibly a read error. The V gene is TRBV7-3, the J gene TRBJ1-1; D not certain. Germline CDR1 and CDR2: SGHTA and FQGTGA. This CDR3 has 13 residues. The CDR3 region is CASSLSPQSDAFF. CDR3 nucleotides: TGTGCCAGCAGCTTAAGTCCTCAGTCTGATGCTTTCTTT.

To note about this clonotype: This may arise from a read error, as a much more abundant clone is one base away. V gene TRBV11-1 combines with J gene TRBJ2-1, with 7 positions matching TRBD2. The CDR3 is made up of 16 amino acids. Germline assignment: CDR1 SGHAT and CDR2 FQDESV (reference sequence). The CDR3 DNA sequence: TGTGCCGGCAGCTTAGCCGGGACTACTCTCTACAATGAGCAGTTCTTC. Encoded protein: CAGSLAGTTLYNEQFF.

This clonotype has a count of ten or more. This chain joins TRBV28 and TRBJ2-4; D may be TRBD2 (7 bases). The germline CDR1 and CDR2 sequences are MDHEN and SYDVKM. This CDR3 spans 17 amino acids. The V gene lost 5 bases and the J gene lost 8 bases, with 25 bases spanning the gap. The CDR3 reads CASSIPGRGSGAYIQYF. The DNA for the CDR3 is TGTGCCAGCAGTATCCCGGGGAGGGGGAGCGGGGCATACATTCAGTACTTC.

This clonotype was found many times. V is TRBV28 and J is TRBJ1-3; 10 bases agree with TRBD1. Germline CDR1 MDHEN, CDR2 SYDVKM. Trimming removed 5 bases from V and 3 bases from J; junction bases left unmatched: 10. This CDR3 comprises 17 residues. CDR3 coding DNA: TGTGCCAGCAGTCCCCGGACAGGGGGACAGCGTGGAAACACCATATATTTT. It specifies CASSPRTGGQRGNTIYF. The full variable domain, with the rest looked up from reference TRBV28 and TRBJ1-3, is DVKVTQSSRYLVKRTGEKVFLECVQDMDHENMFWYRQDPGLGLRLIYFSYDVKMKEKGDIPEGYSVSREKKERFSLILESASTNQTSMYLCASSPRTGGQRGNTIYFGEGSWLTVV.

This clonotype was counted many times. The V call is TRBV20-1, the J call TRBJ2-7, with D perhaps TRBD2 (6 bases). Trimming cost V 3 bases and J 3 bases, with 9 bases left between them. There are 12 residues in the CDR3. The germline CDR1 and CDR2 sequences are DFQATT and SNEGSKA (reference sequence). The CDR3 loop is CSASLSGYEQYF. CDR3 in DNA: TGCAGTGCTAGTCTTAGCGGCTACGAGCAGTACTTC.

This clonotype was counted at least ten times. V is TRBV20-1 and J is TRBJ2-5; D uncertain. The CDR3 runs to 14 residues. CDR1 and CDR2 from the germline V gene are DFQATT and SNEGSKA (reference sequence). V was shortened by 6 bases and J by 2 bases, with 16 bases between the two germline ends. The CDR3 loop reads CSAPPQAIQETQYF. The DNA for the CDR3 is TGCAGTGCCCCCCCCCAAGCGATTCAAGAGACCCAGTACTTC.

This clonotype was observed a handful of times. The chain has TRBV3-1 and TRBJ2-3; D remains unclear. CDR1 is LGHDT, CDR2 YNNKEL, per germline (reference sequence). The V end was cut by 1 base, the J end by 5 bases, with 7 bases between. This CDR3 comprises 13 residues. CDR3 nucleotide sequence: TGTGCCAGCAGCCAAGGCACGCGAGATACGCAGTATTTT. Translated: CASSQGTRDTQYF.